This section outlines one T cell receptor beta chain sequence together with its context. Its antigen remains unidentified. Germline V lookup: CDR1 SGHNT, CDR2 YYREEE (reference sequence). This CDR3 is 16 amino acids long. The trim removed 5 bases at V and 1 base at J, leaving 11 bases unmatched. This record comes from a study of T cells in narcolepsy. Sequencing was performed with immunoSEQ multiplex PCR; in TCRdb, only in-frame clones are kept and a portion is missing. Among 30,000 to 35,000 clones listed, about 81% were seen once. Broader study findings: Autoreactive clone sequences were missing from some blood memory CD4+ repertoires. Reportedly, autoreactive clonotypes were serially detected in patients' blood but not controls'. Same-patient CSF and blood CD4+ T cell clonotypes included HCRT-specific and TRIB2-specific autoreactive ones.

The TCR sequence derives from a human donor with narcolepsy. V gene TRBV5-4 combines with J gene TRBJ2-5, with 7 bases fitting TRBD2. Material for sequencing was CD45RA- memory CD4+ T cells from PBMCs. CDR3 residues: CASSHMRSGGQETQYF. The CDR3, as DNA: TGTGCCAGCAGTCACATGAGATCGGGGGGCCAAGAGACCCAGTACTTC.